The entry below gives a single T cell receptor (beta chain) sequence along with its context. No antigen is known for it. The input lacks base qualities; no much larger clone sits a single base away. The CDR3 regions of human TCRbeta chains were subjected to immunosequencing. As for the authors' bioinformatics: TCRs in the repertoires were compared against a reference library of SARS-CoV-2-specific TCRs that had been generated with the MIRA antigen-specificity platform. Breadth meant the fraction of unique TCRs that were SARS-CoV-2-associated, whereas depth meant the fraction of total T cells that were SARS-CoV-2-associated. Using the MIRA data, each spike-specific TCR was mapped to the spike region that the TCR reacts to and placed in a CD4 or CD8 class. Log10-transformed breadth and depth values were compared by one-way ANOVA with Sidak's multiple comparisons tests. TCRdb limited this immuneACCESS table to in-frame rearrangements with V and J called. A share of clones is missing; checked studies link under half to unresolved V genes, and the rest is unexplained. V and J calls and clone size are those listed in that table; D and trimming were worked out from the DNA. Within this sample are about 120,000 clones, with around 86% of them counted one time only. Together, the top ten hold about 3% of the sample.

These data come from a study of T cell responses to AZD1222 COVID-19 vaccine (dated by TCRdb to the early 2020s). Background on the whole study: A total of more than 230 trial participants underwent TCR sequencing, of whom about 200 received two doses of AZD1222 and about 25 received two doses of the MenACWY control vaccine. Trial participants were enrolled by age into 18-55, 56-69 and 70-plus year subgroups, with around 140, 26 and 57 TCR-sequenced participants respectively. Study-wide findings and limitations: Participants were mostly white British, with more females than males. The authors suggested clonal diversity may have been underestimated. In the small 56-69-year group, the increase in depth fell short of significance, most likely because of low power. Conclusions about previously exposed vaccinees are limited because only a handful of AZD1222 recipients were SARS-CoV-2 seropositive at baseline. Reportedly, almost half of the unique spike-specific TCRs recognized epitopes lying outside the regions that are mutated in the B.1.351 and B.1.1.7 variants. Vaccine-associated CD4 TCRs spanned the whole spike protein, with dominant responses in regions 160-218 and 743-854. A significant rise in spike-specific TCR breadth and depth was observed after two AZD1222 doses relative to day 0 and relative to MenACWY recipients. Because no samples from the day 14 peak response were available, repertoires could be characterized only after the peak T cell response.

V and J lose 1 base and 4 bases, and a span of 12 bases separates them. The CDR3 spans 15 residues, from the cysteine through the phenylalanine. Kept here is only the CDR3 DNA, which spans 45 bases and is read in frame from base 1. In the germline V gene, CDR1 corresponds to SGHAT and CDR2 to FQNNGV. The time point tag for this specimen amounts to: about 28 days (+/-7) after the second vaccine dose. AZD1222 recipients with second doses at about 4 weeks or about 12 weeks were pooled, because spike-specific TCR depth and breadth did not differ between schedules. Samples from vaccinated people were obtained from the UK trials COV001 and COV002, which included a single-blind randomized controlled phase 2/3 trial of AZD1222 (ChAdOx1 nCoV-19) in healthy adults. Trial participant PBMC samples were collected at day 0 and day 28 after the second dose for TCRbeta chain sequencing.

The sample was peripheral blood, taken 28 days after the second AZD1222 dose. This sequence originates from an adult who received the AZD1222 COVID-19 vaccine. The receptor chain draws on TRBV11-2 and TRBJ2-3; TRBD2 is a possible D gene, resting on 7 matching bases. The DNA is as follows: TGTGCCAGCAGCTTAGTGTGGGGGGGCCCAGATACGCAGTATTTT. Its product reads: CASSLVWGGPDTQYF.